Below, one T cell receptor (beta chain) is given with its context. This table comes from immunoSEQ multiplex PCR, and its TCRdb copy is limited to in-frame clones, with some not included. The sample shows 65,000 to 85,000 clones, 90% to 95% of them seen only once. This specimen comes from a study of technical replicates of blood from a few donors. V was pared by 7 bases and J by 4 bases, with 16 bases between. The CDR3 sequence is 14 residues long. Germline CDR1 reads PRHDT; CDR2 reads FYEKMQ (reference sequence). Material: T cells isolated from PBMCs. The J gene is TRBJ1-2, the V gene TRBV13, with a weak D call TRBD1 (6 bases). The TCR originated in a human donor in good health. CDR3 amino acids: CASTRLGRGYGYTF. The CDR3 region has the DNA TGTGCCAGCACCCGGCTCGGCAGGGGCTATGGCTACACCTTC. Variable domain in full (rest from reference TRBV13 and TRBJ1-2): AAGVIQSPRHLIKEKRETATLKCYPIPRHDTVYWYQQGPGQDPQFLISFYEKMQSDKGSIPDRFSAQQFSDYHSELNMSSLELGDSALYFCASTRLGRGYGYTFGSGTRLTVV.